This passage covers 7 T cell receptor beta chains from one sample sequenced in a study of T cell repertoires in cytomegalovirus infection. TCRdb re-derived calls from the reads in MiXCR, one entry per CDR3 protein. The sample contains approximately 550,000 distinct CDR3 sequences, 16% of which appear only once. Sequenced input: CD8+ T cells from PBMCs. Source of these receptors: a human donor in good health (CMV status not recorded). Some clones in this sample may be carry-over from other donors' samples.

The gene calls are TRBV20-1 and TRBJ1-2; no definite D call. The V gene's germline CDR1 is DFQATT and CDR2 SNEGSKA (reference sequence). The V end lost 0 bases, the J end lost 3 bases, and 14 bases lay between the germline ends. The CDR3 is 15 residues long. CDR3 DNA: TGCAGTGCTAGAGATGCGCCCTCTCGGTACTATGGCTACACCTTC. Its protein is CSARDAPSRYYGYTF.

This clonotype was observed at least ten times. The chain has TRBV5-6 and TRBJ2-7; TRBD2 aligns across 11 bases. This CDR3 has 14 amino acids. The ends lost 2 bases at V and 7 bases at J; junction bases unmatched: 5. CDR1 and CDR2 from the germline V gene are SGHDT and YYEEEE. CDR3 DNA sequence: TGTGCCAGCAGCTTCGGGACTAGCGGAACTGAGCAGTACTTC. Protein product: CASSFGTSGTEQYF. Looking up the rest from reference TRBV5-6 and TRBJ2-7 gives the full variable domain: DAGVTQSPTHLIKTRGQQVTLRCSPKSGHDTVSWYQQALGQGPQFIFQYYEEEERQRGNFPDRFSGHQFPNYSSELNVNALLLGDSALYLCASSFGTSGTEQYFGPGTRLTVT.

This clonotype has more than one count but fewer than ten. CDR3 bases: TGTGCCAGCAGTGAACTAGCGGGAGACTACAATGAGCAGTTCTTC. Translating gives CASSELAGDYNEQFF. This chain uses TRBV6-1 with TRBJ2-1; 10 bases match TRBD2. The CDR3 is 15 amino acids. The germline V gene encodes CDR1 MNHNS and CDR2 SASEGT. V was pared by 2 bases and J by 3 bases, with 1 base of the junction left unmatched.

About this clonotype itself: A single base separates this from a much larger clone, so it may be a read error. The conserved phenylalanine or tryptophan is not found at the CDR3 terminus, so this likely reflects a read error. CDR3 DNA sequence: TGTGCCAGCCTACCTCGGACAGGGGGCTACGAGCAGTACTTA. Translation: CASLPRTGGYEQYL. The chain recombines TRBV2 with TRBJ2-7; 10 bases match TRBD1. The V gene end was trimmed by 8 bases and the J gene end by 3 bases; junction bases not matched to a gene: 7. Germline V CDR1 and CDR2: SNHLY, FYNNEI. CDR3 size: 14 residues.

This clonotype was detected ten times or more. This chain joins TRBV15 and TRBJ2-6, with TRBD1 identical over 8 bases. Germline V gene sequence: CDR1 LNHNV, CDR2 YYDKDF (reference sequence). The CDR3 sequence is 18 residues long. With 3 bases clipped from V and 0 bases from J, the junction kept 7 bases outside the gene matches. This chain's CDR3 is CATSSWTGTSSGANVLTF. The CDR3 region has the DNA TGTGCCACCAGCAGTTGGACAGGGACGAGCTCTGGGGCCAACGTCCTGACTTTC.

The table lists this clonotype with many counts. The chain is built from TRBV19 and TRBJ1-1, with TRBD1 matching 8 bases. V gave up 8 bases and J gave up 10 bases; unmatched junction bases: 15. The CDR3 loop spans 14 amino acids. CDR1 is LNHDA, CDR2 SQIVND, per germline (reference sequence). This chain's CDR3 is CASVYRGSEYGAFF. The CDR3 DNA follows: TGTGCCAGTGTCTACAGGGGGTCAGAGTACGGAGCTTTCTTT.

This clonotype was counted many times. The gene calls are TRBV28 and TRBJ1-1, with D possibly TRBD1 on 5 matching bases. The V end was cut by 3 bases, the J end by 4 bases, with 12 bases between. The CDR3 contains 14 residues. The germline gives CDR1 MDHEN, CDR2 SYDVKM. The CDR3 sequence is CASSFQGSGTEAFF. CDR3 sequence (DNA): TGTGCCAGCAGTTTTCAGGGCAGCGGCACTGAAGCTTTCTTT.